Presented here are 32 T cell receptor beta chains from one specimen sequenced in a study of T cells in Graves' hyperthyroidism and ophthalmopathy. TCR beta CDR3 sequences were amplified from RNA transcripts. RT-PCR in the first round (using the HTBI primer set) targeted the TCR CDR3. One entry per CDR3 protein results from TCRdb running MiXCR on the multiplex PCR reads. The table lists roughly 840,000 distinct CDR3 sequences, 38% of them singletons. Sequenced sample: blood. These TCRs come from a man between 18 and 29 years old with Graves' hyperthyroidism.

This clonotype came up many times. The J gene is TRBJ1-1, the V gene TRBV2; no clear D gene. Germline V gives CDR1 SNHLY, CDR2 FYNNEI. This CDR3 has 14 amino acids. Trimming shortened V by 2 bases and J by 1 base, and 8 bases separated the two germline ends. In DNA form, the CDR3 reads TGTGCCAGCAGTGAATTCACGTCGAACACTGAAGCTTTCTTT. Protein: CASSEFTSNTEAFF.

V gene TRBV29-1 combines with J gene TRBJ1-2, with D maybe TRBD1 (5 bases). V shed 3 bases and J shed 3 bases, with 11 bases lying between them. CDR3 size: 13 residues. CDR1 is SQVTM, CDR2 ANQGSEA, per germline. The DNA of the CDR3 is TGCAGCGTTGAGGGGGACGGCGACTATGGCTACACCTTC. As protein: CSVEGDGDYGYTF.

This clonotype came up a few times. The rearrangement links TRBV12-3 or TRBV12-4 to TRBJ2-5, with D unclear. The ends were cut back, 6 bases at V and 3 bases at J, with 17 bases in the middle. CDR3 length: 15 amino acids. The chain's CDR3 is CASRGYWDREETQYF. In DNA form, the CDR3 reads TGTGCCAGCAGAGGGTATTGGGATCGTGAAGAGACCCAGTACTTC.

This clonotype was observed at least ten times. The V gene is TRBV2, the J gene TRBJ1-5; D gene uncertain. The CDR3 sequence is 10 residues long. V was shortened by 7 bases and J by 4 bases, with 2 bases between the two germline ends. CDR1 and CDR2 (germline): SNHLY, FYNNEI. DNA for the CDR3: TGTGCCAGCATAAATCAGCCCCAGCATTTT. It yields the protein CASINQPQHF.

CDR3: CASSFFGEGQYF. The CDR3, as DNA: TGTGCCAGCAGCTTTTTCGGGGAAGGGCAGTACTTC. The chain uses TRBV7-2 and TRBJ2-7, with a weak D call TRBD2 (5 bases). Trimming left V 3 bases short and J 9 bases short, with 12 bases between. The CDR3 contains 12 residues. The germline CDR1 and CDR2 sequences are SGHTA and FQGNSA.

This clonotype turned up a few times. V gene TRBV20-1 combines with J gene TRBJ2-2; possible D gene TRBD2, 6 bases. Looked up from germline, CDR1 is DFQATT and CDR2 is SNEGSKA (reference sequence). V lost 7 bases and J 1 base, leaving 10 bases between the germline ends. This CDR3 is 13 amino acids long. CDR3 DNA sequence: TGCAGTGTGGGGGGACGGAACACCGGGGAGCTGTTTTTT. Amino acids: CSVGGRNTGELFF.

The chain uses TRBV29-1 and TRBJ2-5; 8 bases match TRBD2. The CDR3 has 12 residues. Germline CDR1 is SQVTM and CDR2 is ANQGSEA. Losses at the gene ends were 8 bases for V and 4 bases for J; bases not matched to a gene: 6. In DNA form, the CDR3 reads TGCAGCACGACTAGCGAGGGAGAGACCCAGTACTTC. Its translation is CSTTSEGETQYF. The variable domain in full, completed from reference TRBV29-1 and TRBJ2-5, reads SAVISQKPSRDICQRGTSLTIQCQVDSQVTMMFWYRQQPGQSLTLIATANQGSEATYESGFVIDKFPISRPNLTFSTLTVSNMSPEDSSIYLCSTTSEGETQYFGPGTRLLVL.

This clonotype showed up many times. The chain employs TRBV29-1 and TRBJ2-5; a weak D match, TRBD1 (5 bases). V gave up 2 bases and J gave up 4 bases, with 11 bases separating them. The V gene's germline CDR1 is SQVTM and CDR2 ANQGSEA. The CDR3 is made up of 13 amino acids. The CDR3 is CSVEYRPGETQYF. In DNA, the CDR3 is TGCAGCGTTGAATACAGGCCCGGAGAGACCCAGTACTTC.

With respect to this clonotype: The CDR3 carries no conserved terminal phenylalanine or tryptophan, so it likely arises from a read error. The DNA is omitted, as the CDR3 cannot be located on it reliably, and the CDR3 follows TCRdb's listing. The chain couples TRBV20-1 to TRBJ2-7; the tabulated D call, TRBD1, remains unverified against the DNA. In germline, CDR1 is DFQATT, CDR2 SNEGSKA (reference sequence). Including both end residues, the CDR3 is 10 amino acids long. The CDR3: CSARGTGDYY.

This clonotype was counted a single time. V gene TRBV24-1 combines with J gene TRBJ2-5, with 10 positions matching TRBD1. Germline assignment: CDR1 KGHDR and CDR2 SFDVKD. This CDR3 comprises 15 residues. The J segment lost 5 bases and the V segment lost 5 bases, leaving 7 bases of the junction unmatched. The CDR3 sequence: CATSAGTGDIETQYF. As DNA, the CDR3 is TGTGCCACCAGTGCCGGGACAGGGGATATCGAGACCCAGTACTTC.

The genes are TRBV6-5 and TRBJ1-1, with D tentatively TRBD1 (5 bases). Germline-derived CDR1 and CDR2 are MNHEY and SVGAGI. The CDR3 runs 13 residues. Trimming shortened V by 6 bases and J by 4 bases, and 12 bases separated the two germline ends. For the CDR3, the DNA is TGTGCCAGCAGGAAGCTTGGGGCCACTGAAGCTTTCTTT. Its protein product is CASRKLGATEAFF.

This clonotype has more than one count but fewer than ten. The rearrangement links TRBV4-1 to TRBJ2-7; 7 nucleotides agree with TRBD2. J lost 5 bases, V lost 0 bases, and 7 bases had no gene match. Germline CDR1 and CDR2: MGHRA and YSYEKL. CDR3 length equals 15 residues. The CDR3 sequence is CASSQDGGSPHEQYF. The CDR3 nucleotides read TGCGCCAGCAGCCAAGACGGCGGGAGTCCCCACGAGCAGTACTTC.

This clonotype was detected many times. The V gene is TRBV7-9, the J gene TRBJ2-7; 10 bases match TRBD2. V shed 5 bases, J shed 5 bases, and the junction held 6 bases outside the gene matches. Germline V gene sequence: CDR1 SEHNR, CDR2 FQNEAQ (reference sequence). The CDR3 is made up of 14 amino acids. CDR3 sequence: CASSLGLARDEQYF. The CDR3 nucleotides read TGTGCCAGCAGCCTGGGACTAGCGAGGGACGAGCAGTACTTC.

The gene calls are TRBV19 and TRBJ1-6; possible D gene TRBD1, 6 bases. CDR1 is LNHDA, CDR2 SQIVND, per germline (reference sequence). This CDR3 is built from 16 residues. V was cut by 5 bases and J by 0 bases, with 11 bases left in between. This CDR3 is CASSAQGSSYNSPLHF. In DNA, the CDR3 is TGTGCCAGTAGTGCCCAGGGGAGCTCCTATAATTCACCCCTCCACTTT.

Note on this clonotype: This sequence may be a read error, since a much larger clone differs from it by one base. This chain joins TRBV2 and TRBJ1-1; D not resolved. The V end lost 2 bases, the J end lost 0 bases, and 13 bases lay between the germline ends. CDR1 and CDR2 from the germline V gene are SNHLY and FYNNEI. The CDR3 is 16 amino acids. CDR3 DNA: TGTGCCAGCAGTGAACTTTGTACAGTCATGAACACTGAAGCTTTCTTT. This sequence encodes CASSELCTVMNTEAFF.

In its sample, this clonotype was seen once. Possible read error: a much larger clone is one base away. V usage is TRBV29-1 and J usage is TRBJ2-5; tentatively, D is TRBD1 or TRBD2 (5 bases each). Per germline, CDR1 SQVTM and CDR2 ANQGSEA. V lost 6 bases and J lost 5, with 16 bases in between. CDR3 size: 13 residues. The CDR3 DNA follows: TGCAGCGTACTCGGAACTAGACAGGAGACCCAGTACTTC. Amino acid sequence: CSVLGTRQETQYF.

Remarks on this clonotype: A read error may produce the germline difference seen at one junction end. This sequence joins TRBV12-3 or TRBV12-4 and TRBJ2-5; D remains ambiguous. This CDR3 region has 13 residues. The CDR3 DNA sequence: TGTGCCAGCAGCCTAGGGTACCAAGAGACCCGGTACTTC. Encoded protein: CASSLGYQETRYF.

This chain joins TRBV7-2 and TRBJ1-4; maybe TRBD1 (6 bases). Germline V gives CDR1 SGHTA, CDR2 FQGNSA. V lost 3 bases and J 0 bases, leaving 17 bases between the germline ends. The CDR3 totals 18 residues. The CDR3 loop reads CASSLWGTRSATNEKLFF. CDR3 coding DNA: TGTGCCAGCAGCTTGTGGGGGACACGGTCTGCAACTAATGAAAAACTGTTTTTT.

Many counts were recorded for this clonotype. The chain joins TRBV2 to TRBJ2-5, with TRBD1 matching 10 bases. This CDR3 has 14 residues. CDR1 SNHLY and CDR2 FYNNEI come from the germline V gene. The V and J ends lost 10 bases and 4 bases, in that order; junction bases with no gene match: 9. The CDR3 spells CANGGTGDGETQYF. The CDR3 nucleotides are TGTGCCAACGGAGGGACAGGGGACGGAGAGACCCAGTACTTC.

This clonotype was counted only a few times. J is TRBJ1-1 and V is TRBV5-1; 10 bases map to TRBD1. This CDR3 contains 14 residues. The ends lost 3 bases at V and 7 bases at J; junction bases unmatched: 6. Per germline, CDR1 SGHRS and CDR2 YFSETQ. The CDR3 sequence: CASSSLDRGIEAFF. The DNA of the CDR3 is TGCGCCAGCAGCTCCCTGGACAGGGGGATTGAAGCTTTCTTT. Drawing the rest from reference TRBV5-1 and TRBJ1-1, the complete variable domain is KAGVTQTPRYLIKTRGQQVTLSCSPISGHRSVSWYQQTPGQGLQFLFEYFSETQRNKGNFPGRFSGRQFSNSRSEMNVSTLELGDSALYLCASSSLDRGIEAFFGQGTRLTVV.

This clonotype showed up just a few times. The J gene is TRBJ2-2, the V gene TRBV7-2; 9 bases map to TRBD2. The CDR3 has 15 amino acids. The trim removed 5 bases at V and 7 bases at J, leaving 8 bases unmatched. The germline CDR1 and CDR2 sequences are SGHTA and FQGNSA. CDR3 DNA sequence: TGTGCCAGCAGCCGCGCAGCGGGAGGAGACGGGGAGCTGTTTTTT. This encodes CASSRAAGGDGELFF.

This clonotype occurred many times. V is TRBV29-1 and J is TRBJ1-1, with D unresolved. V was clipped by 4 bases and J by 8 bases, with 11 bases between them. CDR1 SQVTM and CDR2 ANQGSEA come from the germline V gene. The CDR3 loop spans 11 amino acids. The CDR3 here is CSVGDSREAFF. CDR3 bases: TGCAGCGTTGGGGATAGTCGAGAAGCTTTCTTT.

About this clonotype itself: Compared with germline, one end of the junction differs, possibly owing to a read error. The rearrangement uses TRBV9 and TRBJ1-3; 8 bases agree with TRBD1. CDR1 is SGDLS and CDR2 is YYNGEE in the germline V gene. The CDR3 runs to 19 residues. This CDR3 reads CASSLGGSSGGASGKTIYF. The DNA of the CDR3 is TGTGCCAGCAGTCTTGGCGGATCTTCAGGGGGCGCGTCCGGAAAAACCATATATTTT.

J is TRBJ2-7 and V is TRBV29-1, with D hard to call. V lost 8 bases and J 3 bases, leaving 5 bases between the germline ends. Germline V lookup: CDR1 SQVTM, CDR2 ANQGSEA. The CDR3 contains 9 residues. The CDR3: CSWGYEQYF. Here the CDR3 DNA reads TGCAGCTGGGGCTACGAGCAGTACTTC.

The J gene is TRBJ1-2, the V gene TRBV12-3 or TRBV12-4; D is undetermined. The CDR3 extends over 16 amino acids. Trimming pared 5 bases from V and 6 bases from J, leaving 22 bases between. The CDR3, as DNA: TGTGCCAGCAGTCCTGGGCGGATTGACAAGGTCCATGGCTACACCTTC. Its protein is CASSPGRIDKVHGYTF.

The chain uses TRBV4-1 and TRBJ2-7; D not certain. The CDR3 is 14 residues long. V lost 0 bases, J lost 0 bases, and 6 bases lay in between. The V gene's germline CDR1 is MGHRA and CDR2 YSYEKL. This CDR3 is CASSQEKLSYEQYF. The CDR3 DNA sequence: TGCGCCAGCAGCCAAGAGAAGCTCTCCTACGAGCAGTACTTC.

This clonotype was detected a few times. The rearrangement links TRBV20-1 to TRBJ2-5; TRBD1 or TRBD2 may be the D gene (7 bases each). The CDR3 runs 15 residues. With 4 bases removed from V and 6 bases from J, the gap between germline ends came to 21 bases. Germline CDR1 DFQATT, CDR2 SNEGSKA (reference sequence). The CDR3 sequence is CSAIRGEGAGKTQYF. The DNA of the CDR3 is TGCAGTGCTATCCGAGGGGAGGGGGCGGGGAAGACCCAGTACTTC.

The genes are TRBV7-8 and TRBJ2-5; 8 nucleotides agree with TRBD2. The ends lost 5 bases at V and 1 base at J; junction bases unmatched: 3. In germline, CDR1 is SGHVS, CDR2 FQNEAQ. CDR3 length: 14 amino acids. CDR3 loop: CASSITSGQETQYF. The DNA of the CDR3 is TGTGCCAGCAGCATTACTAGCGGCCAAGAGACCCAGTACTTC.

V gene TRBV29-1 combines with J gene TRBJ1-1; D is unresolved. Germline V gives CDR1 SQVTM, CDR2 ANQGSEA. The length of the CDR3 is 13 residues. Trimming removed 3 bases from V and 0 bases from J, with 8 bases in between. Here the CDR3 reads CSVDNNLNTEAFF. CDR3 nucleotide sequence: TGCAGCGTTGACAACAACCTGAACACTGAAGCTTTCTTT.

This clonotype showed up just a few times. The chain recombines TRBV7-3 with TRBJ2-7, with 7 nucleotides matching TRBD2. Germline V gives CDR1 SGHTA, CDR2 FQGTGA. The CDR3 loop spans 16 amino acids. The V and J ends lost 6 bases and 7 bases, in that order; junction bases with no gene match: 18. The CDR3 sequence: CASSPRTTLLGGEQYF. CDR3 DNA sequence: TGTGCCAGCAGTCCACGGACTACCCTATTGGGGGGGGAGCAGTACTTC.

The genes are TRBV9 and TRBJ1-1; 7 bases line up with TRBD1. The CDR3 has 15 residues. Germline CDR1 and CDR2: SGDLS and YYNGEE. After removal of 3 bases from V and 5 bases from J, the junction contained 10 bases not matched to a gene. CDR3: CASSGRTGPGTEAFF. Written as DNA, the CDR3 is TGTGCCAGCAGCGGACGGACAGGCCCAGGGACTGAAGCTTTCTTT. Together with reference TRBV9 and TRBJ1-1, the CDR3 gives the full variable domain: DSGVTQTPKHLITATGQRVTLRCSPRSGDLSVYWYQQSLDQGLQFLIQYYNGEERAKGNILERFSAQQFPDLHSELNLSSLELGDSALYFCASSGRTGPGTEAFFGQGTRLTVV.

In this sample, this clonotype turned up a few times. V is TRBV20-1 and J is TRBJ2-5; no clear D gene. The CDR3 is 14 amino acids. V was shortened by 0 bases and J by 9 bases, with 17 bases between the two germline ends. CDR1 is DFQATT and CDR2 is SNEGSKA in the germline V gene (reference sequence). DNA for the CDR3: TGCAGTGCTAGAGATCAGAAGGGTAGCCAGGCCCAGTACTTC. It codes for CSARDQKGSQAQYF.